This entry describes one TCR beta chain. Germline V lookup: CDR1 SQVTM, CDR2 ANQGSEA. The ends were cut back, 6 bases at V and 1 base at J, with 18 bases in the middle. CDR3 length: 15 residues. The data were taken from a study of shared T cell receptors in the human thymus. The table came from immunoSEQ multiplex PCR; TCRdb's copy has only in-frame clones and leaves some out. This table has some 720,000 clones, more than 75% appearing once. The sample was also reused in another study, on human thymus T cells. In that study: Corrective heart surgery yielded the resections from which the thymus tissue came. Across thymic and blood repertoires, the usage of V and J genes appeared to be biased. What related research reported was that thymic repertoires overlapped highly among unrelated individuals.

V and J are TRBV29-1 and TRBJ1-1; no clear D gene. The sequencing input was thymocytes. This sequence was found in a boy younger than two with a congenital heart defect. The CDR3 loop is CSVGPSREGNTEAFF. CDR3 bases: TGCAGCGTCGGACCCAGTCGGGAGGGGAACACTGAAGCTTTCTTT.